This T cell receptor (beta chain) was recovered during a study of T cells after posttransplantation cyclophosphamide. The related graft donor's blood sample was taken on the day of bone marrow donation. Clones were read by immunoSEQ multiplex PCR, and TCRdb kept only the in-frame ones, dropping some. The sample consists of approximately 50,000 clones, approximately 94% of them appearing once. On this clone itself: Its specificity is unknown.

Germline V gene data show CDR1 as SGHVS and CDR2 as FQNEAQ. This CDR3 region has 16 residues. After removal of 5 bases from V and 6 bases from J, the junction contained 14 bases not matched to a gene. Findings of the study overall: Recipient CMV seropositivity and CMV reactivation strongly tracked TRB clonality. Later blood repertoires were often dominated by clones from the donor CD8+ memory compartment. TRB overlap between skin or GI tissue T cells and blood was limited.

The TCR comes from a woman aged 25 to 39 in good health and a related stem cell transplant donor. Material: PBMCs. The chain links TRBV7-8 to TRBJ2-7, with 9 bases lining up with TRBD2. The CDR3 coding sequence is TGTGCCAGCAGCCCCCGGTCCATAGCGGGGGTAAGCGAGCAGTACTTC. Its translation is CASSPRSIAGVSEQYF.